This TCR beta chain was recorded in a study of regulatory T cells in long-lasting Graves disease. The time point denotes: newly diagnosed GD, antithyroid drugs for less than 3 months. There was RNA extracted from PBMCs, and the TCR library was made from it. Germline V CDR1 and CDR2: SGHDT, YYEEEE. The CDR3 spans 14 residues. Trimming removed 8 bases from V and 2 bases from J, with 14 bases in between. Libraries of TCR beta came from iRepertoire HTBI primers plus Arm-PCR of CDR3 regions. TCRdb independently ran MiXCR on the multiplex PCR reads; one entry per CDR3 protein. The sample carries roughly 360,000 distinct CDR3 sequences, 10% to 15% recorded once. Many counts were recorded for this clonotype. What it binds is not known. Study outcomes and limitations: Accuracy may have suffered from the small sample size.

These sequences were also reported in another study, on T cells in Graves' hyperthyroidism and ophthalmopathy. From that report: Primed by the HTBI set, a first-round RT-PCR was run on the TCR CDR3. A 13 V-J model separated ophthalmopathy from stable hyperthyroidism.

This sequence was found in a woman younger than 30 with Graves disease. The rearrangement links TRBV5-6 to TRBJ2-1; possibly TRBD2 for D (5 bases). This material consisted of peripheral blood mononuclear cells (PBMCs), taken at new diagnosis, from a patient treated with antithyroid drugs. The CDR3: CASSRRGPYNEQFF. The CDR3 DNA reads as TGTGCCAGTTCCCGGAGAGGGCCCTACAATGAGCAGTTCTTC. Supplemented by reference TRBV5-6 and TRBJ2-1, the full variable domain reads DAGVTQSPTHLIKTRGQQVTLRCSPKSGHDTVSWYQQALGQGPQFIFQYYEEEERQRGNFPDRFSGHQFPNYSSELNVNALLLGDSALYLCASSRRGPYNEQFFGPGTRLTVL.